This passage covers 27 T cell receptor beta chains from one sample sequenced in a study of shared clonotypes between healthy human individuals. Method: immunoSEQ multiplex PCR; TCRdb's copy keeps in-frame clones and lacks some. Altogether roughly 2,500,000 clones are present, approximately 94% being singletons, with the ten largest covering approximately 0.37%. The sequenced material came from naive CD4+ T cells from PBMCs. The sample's subset: CD45RA+ positively selected. The receptors stem from a man aged 18 to 29 in good health. Some clones in this sample may be carry-over from other donors' samples.

The chain couples TRBV28 to TRBJ2-3; 8 bases are a match to TRBD2. The CDR3 is 14 amino acids. The V segment lost 3 bases and the J segment 7 bases; nucleotides outside the gene matches: 6. CDR1 is MDHEN, CDR2 SYDVKM, per germline. CDR3 sequence reads: CASSLSGSANTQYF. The CDR3 DNA sequence: TGTGCCAGCAGTTTGAGCGGGAGTGCAAATACGCAGTATTTT.

The rearrangement links TRBV19 to TRBJ1-5; maybe TRBD1 (6 bases). The CDR3 spans 14 residues. The germline gives CDR1 LNHDA, CDR2 SQIVND (reference sequence). V was pared by 6 bases and J by 10 bases, with 19 bases between. CDR3 DNA sequence: TGTGCCAGTAGCAACCGCAGGGGATTTGAACCCCAGCATTTT. Translating it yields CASSNRRGFEPQHF. Combining the CDR3 with reference TRBV19 and TRBJ1-5 gives the whole variable domain DGGITQSPKYLFRKEGQNVTLSCEQNLNHDAMYWYRQDPGQGLRLIYYSQIVNDFQKGDIAEGYSVSREKKESFPLTVTSAQKNPTAFYLCASSNRRGFEPQHFGDGTRLSIL.

This sequence joins TRBV7-3 and TRBJ2-5; TRBD1 agrees at 9 bases. Unmatched junction bases numbered 12, after V lost 5 bases and J lost 5 bases. Germline-derived CDR1 and CDR2 are SGHTA and FQGTGA. The CDR3 contains 16 residues. The CDR3 DNA sequence: TGTGCCAGCAGCCCACGGACAGGGGCAGGGGGTGAGACCCAGTACTTC. Translating it yields CASSPRTGAGGETQYF.

The chain links TRBV7-9 to TRBJ1-4; tentatively, D is TRBD1 (6 bases). The CDR3 is made up of 14 amino acids. Germline-derived CDR1 and CDR2 are SEHNR and FQNEAQ (reference sequence). Trimming took off 1 base at V and 11 bases at J, with 14 bases between the two ends. CDR3 residues: CASSLGGAGDKLFF. CDR3 in DNA: TGTGCCAGCAGCTTAGGAGGGGCAGGGGATAAACTGTTTTTT.

J is TRBJ2-3 and V is TRBV11-2, with TRBD2 matching over 8 bases. The CDR3 sequence is 14 residues long. After removal of 5 bases from V and 2 bases from J, the junction contained 3 bases not matched to a gene. Germline lookup yields CDR1 SGHAT and CDR2 FQNNGV. The CDR3 coding sequence is TGTGCCAGCAGCAGACTAGCGTACACAGATACGCAGTATTTT. Protein sequence: CASSRLAYTDTQYF. The full variable domain, in which reference TRBV11-2 and TRBJ2-3 provide the parts outside the CDR3, is EAGVAQSPRYKIIEKRQSVAFWCNPISGHATLYWYQQILGQGPKLLIQFQNNGVVDDSQLPKDRFSAERLKGVDSTLKIQPAKLEDSAVYLCASSRLAYTDTQYFGPGTRLTVL.

The V and J genes are TRBV6-1 and TRBJ1-5; D might be TRBD1 (6 bases). CDR3 length: 15 residues. Germline V gene data show CDR1 as MNHNS and CDR2 as SASEGT. Trimming took 6 bases from V and 0 from J, leaving 12 bases between them. In nucleotides, the CDR3 is TGTGCCAGCAGGTCACAGGGAAATAGCAATCAGCCCCAGCATTTT. It translates to CASRSQGNSNQPQHF.

V is TRBV28 and J is TRBJ1-3; 9 nucleotides align to TRBD1. The CDR3 spans 15 residues. Germline CDR1 MDHEN, CDR2 SYDVKM. J lost 4 bases, V lost 5 bases, and 6 bases had no gene match. The CDR3: CASSGTGRRGNTIYF. CDR3 sequence (DNA): TGTGCCAGCAGTGGGACAGGGAGGAGAGGAAACACCATATATTTT.

This clone occurred once. Other nucleotide sequences from this sample produce the same CDR3. The chain couples TRBV30 to TRBJ2-5; 11 bases fit TRBD2. The CDR3 totals 15 residues. Germline V lookup: CDR1 GTSNPN, CDR2 SVGIG (reference sequence). Trimming removed 4 bases from V and 1 base from J; junction bases left unmatched: 5. CDR3 in amino acids: CAWTPGLAAQETQYF. The CDR3 bases are TGTGCCTGGACCCCGGGACTAGCGGCCCAAGAGACCCAGTACTTC.

The genes are TRBV7-9 and TRBJ2-2; no reliable D call. This CDR3 has 14 amino acids. Germline loops: CDR1 SEHNR, CDR2 FQNEAQ (reference sequence). The ends were cut back, 7 bases at V and 0 bases at J, with 9 bases in the middle. The CDR3 nucleotides read TGTGCCAGCAACCCCTTTGCGAACACCGGGGAGCTGTTTTTT. Translated: CASNPFANTGELFF.

V is TRBV6-4 and J is TRBJ2-1; D is perhaps TRBD2 (6 bases). Trimming cost V 6 bases and J 0 bases, with 15 bases left between them. Germline V gives CDR1 MRHNA, CDR2 SNTAGT. The CDR3 contains 16 residues. CDR3 DNA: TGTGCCAGCAGGGCCCGGACTAATCACTCCTACAATGAGCAGTTCTTC. Its protein product is CASRARTNHSYNEQFF.

The V call is TRBV28, the J call TRBJ2-1; TRBD1 might be the D (6 bases). The length of the CDR3 is 15 residues. The germline CDR1 and CDR2 sequences are MDHEN and SYDVKM. V was trimmed by 5 bases and J by 5 bases, leaving 16 bases between them. The CDR3, as DNA: TGTGCCAGCAGTCCTCCAGGACAGAAACACAATGAGCAGTTCTTC. This translates into CASSPPGQKHNEQFF.

The V call is TRBV28, the J call TRBJ1-4, with a weak D call TRBD1 (6 bases). The CDR3 runs 16 residues. Germline CDR1 and CDR2: MDHEN and SYDVKM. V dropped 2 bases and J dropped 6 bases, with 16 bases sitting between them. The CDR3 DNA sequence: TGTGCCAGCAGTTTAGGTAGAAGGGGGGAGGATGAAAAACTGTTTTTT. It codes for CASSLGRRGEDEKLFF.

CDR3 nucleotide sequence: TGCGCCAGCAGCTTGGCCCTAGCTACCCCCGATACGCAGTATTTT. Residues: CASSLALATPDTQYF. The V gene is TRBV5-1, the J gene TRBJ2-3; maybe TRBD2 (5 bases). Trimming pared 0 bases from V and 6 bases from J, leaving 14 bases between. The V gene's germline CDR1 is SGHRS and CDR2 YFSETQ. This CDR3 spans 15 amino acids.

V usage is TRBV9 and J usage is TRBJ2-1; the D is unclear. The CDR3 length is 17 residues. The germline V gene has CDR1 SGDLS and CDR2 YYNGEE. The ends were cut back, 4 bases at V and 6 bases at J, with 23 bases in the middle. In DNA form, the CDR3 reads TGTGCCAGCAGCCTTACCTCCCAGGTCCTTACGGGCAATGAGCAGTTCTTC. Its translation: CASSLTSQVLTGNEQFF.

This clone was counted once. The chain joins TRBV15 to TRBJ2-1; 7 positions match TRBD2. CDR3 length: 20 residues. From germline, CDR1 is LNHNV and CDR2 YYDKDF (reference sequence). After removal of 3 bases from V and 7 bases from J, the junction contained 24 bases not matched to a gene. The CDR3 protein is CATSSGRLAVDNGPENEQFF. For the CDR3, the DNA is TGTGCCACCAGCAGCGGGAGGCTAGCGGTCGATAACGGGCCAGAGAATGAGCAGTTCTTC.

The chain uses TRBV27 and TRBJ2-3; TRBD2 aligns across 9 bases. Germline V gene sequence: CDR1 MNHEY, CDR2 SMNVEV (reference sequence). This CDR3 contains 16 residues. Losses at the gene ends were 5 bases for V and 6 bases for J; bases not matched to a gene: 12. CDR3 residues: CASSPNRGRAWDTQYF. CDR3 DNA sequence: TGTGCCAGCAGTCCCAACCGCGGGAGGGCCTGGGATACGCAGTATTTT.

The J gene is TRBJ2-4, the V gene TRBV2, with D perhaps given as TRBD1 or TRBD2 (6 bases each). Trimming stripped 3 bases from V and 6 bases from J, with 18 bases between. There are 16 residues in the CDR3. Germline V gene data show CDR1 as SNHLY and CDR2 as FYNNEI. CDR3 nucleotides: TGTGCCAGCAGTGATACGGGCGGGAAGGGGGGAAACATTCAGTACTTC. Amino acid sequence: CASSDTGGKGGNIQYF.

The gene calls are TRBV5-8 and TRBJ1-2; D is possibly TRBD1 (5 bases). Trimming cost V 4 bases and J 3 bases, with 10 bases left between them. Germline CDR1 is SGHTS and CDR2 is YDEGEE. There are 13 residues in the CDR3. This chain's CDR3 is CASSRGIDYGYTF. Written as DNA, the CDR3 is TGTGCCAGCAGCAGGGGCATAGACTATGGCTACACCTTC.

The chain couples TRBV19 to TRBJ1-1, with D unclear. V was shortened by 3 bases and J by 5 bases, with 7 bases between the two germline ends. This CDR3 comprises 12 residues. CDR1 and CDR2 (germline): LNHDA, SQIVND (reference sequence). Here the CDR3 DNA reads TGTGCCAGTAGTATGCTTGGGACTGAAGCTTTCTTT. Translating gives CASSMLGTEAFF.

V gene TRBV27 combines with J gene TRBJ2-5; D not certain. The CDR3 has 15 residues. Between the trimmed V and J ends, which lost 8 bases and 0 bases, there was a span of 16 bases. The germline CDR1 and CDR2 sequences are MNHEY and SMNVEV (reference sequence). CDR3 amino acids: CASREDGTYQETQYF. As DNA, the CDR3 is TGTGCCAGCCGTGAGGACGGCACATACCAAGAGACCCAGTACTTC.

The chain uses TRBV6-5 and TRBJ2-2, with a weak D call TRBD1 (6 bases). Trimming took 3 bases from V and 0 from J, leaving 8 bases between them. Germline V lookup: CDR1 MNHEY, CDR2 SVGAGI. The CDR3 runs to 15 residues. The CDR3 reads CASSYNRANTGELFF. DNA for the CDR3: TGTGCCAGCAGTTATAACAGGGCGAACACCGGGGAGCTGTTTTTT.

This sequence joins TRBV7-3 and TRBJ2-2; weak D call: TRBD2 (5 bases). V was cut by 5 bases and J by 5 bases, with 15 bases left in between. CDR3 size: 15 residues. Germline V gene data show CDR1 as SGHTA and CDR2 as FQGTGA. CDR3 amino acids: CASSPTPWRTGELFF. CDR3 coding DNA: TGTGCCAGCAGCCCCACCCCTTGGAGGACCGGGGAGCTGTTTTTT.

J is TRBJ2-1 and V is TRBV29-1; perhaps TRBD2 as D (6 bases). CDR1 and CDR2 from the germline V gene are SQVTM and ANQGSEA. This CDR3 is built from 14 residues. Trimming removed 5 bases at V and 7 bases at J, with 18 bases between. DNA of the CDR3: TGCAGCGTTCCCGGGAGACGGTCACCGAATGAGCAGTTCTTC. This gives the protein CSVPGRRSPNEQFF.

Concerning this clone itself: This CDR3 is also generated by other DNA sequences in the sample. The J gene is TRBJ2-1, the V gene TRBV5-1, with D hard to call. The length of the CDR3 is 13 residues. V was clipped by 0 bases and J by 7 bases, with 8 bases between them. Per the germline V gene, CDR1 is SGHRS and CDR2 is YFSETQ. CDR3 DNA: TGCGCCAGCAGCTTGGGGGCCGGGAATGAGCAGTTCTTC. It is translated as CASSLGAGNEQFF.

This chain joins TRBV4-2 and TRBJ1-2, with 8 nucleotides matching TRBD1. Trimming cost V 0 bases and J 7 bases; bases outside gene matches: 7. CDR1 is LGHNA, CDR2 YNFKEQ, per germline. CDR3 size: 15 residues. The CDR3 region has the DNA TGTGCCAGCAGCCAAGACTTTGGACAGGGTGGTGGCTACACCTTC. Encoded protein: CASSQDFGQGGGYTF.

The chain has TRBV7-9 and TRBJ1-5; D call uncertain. The CDR3 has 12 residues. Looked up from germline, CDR1 is SEHNR and CDR2 is FQNEAQ (reference sequence). V was clipped by 4 bases and J by 4 bases, with 5 bases between them. The CDR3 DNA is TGTGCCAGCAGCTCCATAAATCAGCCCCAGCATTTT. Encoded protein: CASSSINQPQHF.

This clone was detected only a few times. The V call is TRBV10-1, the J call TRBJ2-3; TRBD2 is a possible D gene (5 bases). Germline V gene data show CDR1 as WNHNN and CDR2 as SYGVQD (reference sequence). Trimming left V 6 bases short and J 5 bases short, with 9 bases between. The CDR3 runs to 12 residues. Here the CDR3 reads CASSPAGDTQYF. The CDR3, as DNA: TGCGCCAGCAGCCCGGCGGGAGATACGCAGTATTTT.